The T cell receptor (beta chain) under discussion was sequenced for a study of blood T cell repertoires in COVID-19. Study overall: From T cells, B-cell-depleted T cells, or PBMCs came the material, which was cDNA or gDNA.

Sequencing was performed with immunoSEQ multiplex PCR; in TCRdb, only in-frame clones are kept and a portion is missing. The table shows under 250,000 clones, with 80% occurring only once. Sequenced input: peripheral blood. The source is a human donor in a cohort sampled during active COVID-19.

The CDR3 DNA sequence: TGTGCCAGCGGCCAGGGGAGAAGAGAGACCCAGTACTTC. Its translation: CASGQGRRETQYF. The rearrangement joins TRBV2 to TRBJ2-5, with a tentative D call TRBD1 (6 bases). Trimming removed 8 bases from V and 4 bases from J, with 14 bases in between. Germline V gives CDR1 SNHLY, CDR2 FYNNEI. The CDR3 loop spans 13 amino acids.